These 10 T cell receptor beta chains originate from one sample sequenced in a study of OX40 agonist ivuxolimab in advanced cancers. Assay: immunoSEQ multiplex PCR; the TCRdb copy retains only in-frame clones and omits some. The repertoire holds 20,000 to 30,000 clones, with roughly 79% as singletons. The sequenced sample was CD4+ or CD8+ T cells sorted from blood, obtained in a trial of the OX40 agonist ivuxolimab. Every receptor here comes from an adult with an advanced solid tumor such as melanoma, head and neck, liver or kidney cancer.

The chain combines TRBV7-3 with TRBJ2-1; possibly TRBD1 for D (6 bases). V was shortened by 0 bases and J by 0 bases, with 18 bases between the two germline ends. Germline lookup yields CDR1 SGHTA and CDR2 FQGTGA. CDR3 length equals 19 residues. DNA of the CDR3: TGTGCCAGCAGCTTAACGTCAGGCTCACAGGGTAGCTCCTACAATGAGCAGTTCTTC. Its translation: CASSLTSGSQGSSYNEQFF.

This sequence joins TRBV5-4 and TRBJ2-1, with D possibly being TRBD2 (6 bases). This CDR3 is built from 15 residues. Trimming left V 1 base short and J 4 bases short, with 12 bases between. The V gene's germline CDR1 is SGHNT and CDR2 YYREEE (reference sequence). The CDR3 nucleotides read TGTGCCAGCAGCTTGATTCCGGGACTGTACAATGAGCAGTTCTTC. Protein sequence: CASSLIPGLYNEQFF.

The V call is TRBV6-5, the J call TRBJ2-3, with a weak D call TRBD1 (6 bases). The V gene lost 2 bases and the J gene lost 0 bases, with 12 bases spanning the gap. Germline V lookup: CDR1 MNHEY, CDR2 SVGAGI. The CDR3 spans 16 residues. Here the CDR3 DNA reads TGTGCCAGCAGTTACGGGGAAGGGGGTAGCACAGATACGCAGTATTTT. Translating it yields CASSYGEGGSTDTQYF.

This chain joins TRBV7-3 and TRBJ2-3; D tentatively reads TRBD1 or TRBD2 (5 bases each). CDR1 and CDR2 from the germline V gene are SGHTA and FQGTGA. This CDR3 spans 15 amino acids. Trimming shortened V by 2 bases and J by 2 bases, and 11 bases separated the two germline ends. This chain's CDR3 is CASSLFGGSTDTQYF. CDR3 nucleotides: TGTGCCAGCAGCTTATTTGGGGGATCCACAGATACGCAGTATTTT. The full variable domain, with the rest looked up from reference TRBV7-3 and TRBJ2-3, is GAGVSQTPSNKVTEKGKYVELRCDPISGHTALYWYRQSLGQGPEFLIYFQGTGAADDSGLPNDRFFAVRPEGSVSTLKIQRTERGDSAVYLCASSLFGGSTDTQYFGPGTRLTVL.

The V call is TRBV6-1, the J call TRBJ1-1, with 8 bases matching TRBD1. This CDR3 is 14 amino acids long. Germline V gene sequence: CDR1 MNHNS, CDR2 SASEGT. The J segment lost 6 bases and the V segment lost 5 bases, leaving 8 bases of the junction unmatched. CDR3 sequence reads: CASSPADRVAEAFF. Written as DNA, the CDR3 is TGTGCCAGCAGTCCGGCGGACAGGGTTGCTGAAGCTTTCTTT.

This clone was picked up a small number of times. The genes are TRBV20-1 and TRBJ2-2; no reliable D call. Germline values: CDR1 DFQATT, CDR2 SNEGSKA (reference sequence). Trimming pared 6 bases from V and 7 bases from J, leaving 9 bases between. The CDR3 has 11 amino acids. CDR3 in DNA: TGCAGTGCAAAACGCGGCGGGGAGCTGTTTTTT. It translates to CSAKRGGELFF.

This sequence joins TRBV27 and TRBJ1-4; D is unclear. Germline V gene data show CDR1 as MNHEY and CDR2 as SMNVEV (reference sequence). The CDR3 covers 13 residues. V was trimmed by 5 bases and J by 6 bases, leaving 10 bases between them. CDR3 bases: TGTGCCAGCAGTGAAGAAGGTGATGAAAAACTGTTTTTT. This encodes CASSEEGDEKLFF.

The chain employs TRBV12-5 and TRBJ2-1; D not certain. Germline V CDR1 and CDR2: LGHNT, FRNRAP. The V gene lost 1 base and the J gene lost 2 bases, with 21 bases spanning the gap. The CDR3 length is 19 residues. The CDR3 nucleotides read TGTGCTAGTGGTTTGGAGGTTTTGCCGCGCCATGGGCCCTACAATGAGCAGTTCTTC. It codes for CASGLEVLPRHGPYNEQFF.

This clone was detected only once. The chain recombines TRBV4-1 with TRBJ2-7; either TRBD1 or TRBD2 may supply D (5 bases each). This CDR3 has 11 amino acids. In germline, CDR1 is MGHRA, CDR2 YSYEKL. The germline V and J ends were trimmed by 3 bases and 5 bases, with 5 bases remaining between them. The CDR3 coding sequence is TGCGCCAGCAGCCAGGGGGACGAGCAGTACTTC. Translating it yields CASSQGDEQYF.

This chain connects TRBV5-1 to TRBJ2-7; 9 positions match TRBD2. Germline V gene data show CDR1 as SGHRS and CDR2 as YFSETQ. J was trimmed by 0 bases and V by 2 bases; bases with no gene match: 0. This CDR3 has 14 amino acids. The CDR3 here is CASSFSGSSYEQYF. CDR3 in DNA: TGCGCCAGCAGCTTTAGCGGGAGCTCCTACGAGCAGTACTTC.